This TCR beta chain was captured in a study of human T cells and chemical hapten exposure (dated by TCRdb to about 2021). Regarding the study in general: For sensitization, 2% DPC in acetone was applied to a 2 cm by 2 cm area of upper inner arm skin. For TCR sequencing, blood came from 25 to 35 alopecia patients at anywhere from one to four time points (pre-sensitization, 2, 6 and 24 weeks). Patch testing was performed on the upper back with Finn chambers containing 0.01% DPC, and the patch tests were scored after 6 days according to International Contact Dermatitis Research Group standards. Patient blood was sampled pre-sensitization (week 0) and at 2, 6 and about 24 weeks after DPC sensitization. The study tracked peripheral blood TCR repertoire changes in vivo during primary and secondary sensitization to the hapten diphenylcyclopropenone (DPC) in alopecia patients. Weekly therapeutic DPC doses were additionally applied to the scalp of patients throughout the roughly 25-week study period. The patient cohort, mostly female, included alopecia areata with under or over 50% scalp involvement, alopecia totalis and alopecia universalis. Libraries were combined into a pool for sequencing, and differences in TCR yield between samples came mainly from small differences in library volumes within the pool. Results the study describes overall, beyond this receptor: Because all patients had alopecia, a presumed autoimmune disease, the immune response of the patients might differ from that of healthy individuals. Compared with pre-sensitization or healthy control sets, expanded TCRs formed significantly more large CDR3 similarity clusters, which is consistent with antigen-driven responses. No change with DPC sensitization was found in the number of TCRs above 1 in 1000 frequency, and no evidence of global repertoire structure alterations was found. Patch test score correlated positively with the number of PT1 expanded TCRs, reaching significance at thresholds 8, 16 and 32 but not at 4. After repeated subsampling, changes were observed in the strength of the expansion versus patch-test correlation and in the threshold at which the correlation became significant.

Deletion took 7 bases off V and 6 bases off J, with a span of 11 bases between the germline ends. The CDR3 goes from the cysteine to the phenylalanine over 12 residues. The CDR3 DNA has 36 bases and is translated from base 1. The germline V gene encodes CDR1 MNHEY and CDR2 SVGEGT. The sample holds a few counts of this clonotype. There is no known antigen for this receptor. No base quality values were provided; no much bigger clone lies one nucleotide off. Reading the label with the study, this specimen's time point is: patch test 1, 2 weeks after DPC sensitization. The treatment or condition label, as the study defines it: therapeutic diphenylcyclopropenone sensitization with weekly scalp DPC. At every patch-test visit, the blood draw took place before the patch test was put on. Patients were considered eligible if aged 18 to 70, diagnosed with alopecia and deemed suitable for DPC therapy, and patients were excluded if pregnant. Unfractionated whole blood was collected in Tempus Blood RNA tubes, and total RNA was extracted from that blood.

The library came from RACE. The instrument was a NextSeq 500. Library preparation attached unique molecular identifiers to individual cDNA molecules for quantitative, reproducible TCR counting. Each blood RNA sample was used to sequence both TCR alpha and TCR beta chains. On the study's bioinformatics: The median number of TCRs per sample was 95,638, ranging from about 20,000 to 750,000. The Decombinator software suite was used to annotate V, J and CDR3 in the TCR reads. Every sample was subsampled to the same number of TCRs (28,000) for the PS versus PT1 abundance plots. Expanded TCRs were defined as absent before sensitization and observed at least eight times at the 2-week time point. Using fastp at Q25 and MiXCR, TCRdb reprocessed the public reads and kept productive beta chains. Each record represents a unique CDR3 protein, reported with the most common genes and DNA among its rows. None of the V and J calls come from the authors' own analysis; TCRdb made them. In all, the sample holds more than 100,000 distinct CDR3 sequences, and approximately 13% of those were seen once. The ten largest clones add up to 0.92% of the sample.

Specimen: whole blood, collected in connection with sensitization to the hapten diphenylcyclopropenone (DPC). The clonotype originates from a man younger than 35 with alopecia areata. Some clones in this sample may be carry-over from other donors' samples. The rearrangement joined TRBV6-2 or TRBV6-3 to TRBJ2-3; a tentative D call is TRBD2 (5 bases match). The DNA sequence is as follows: TGTGCCAGCACCACTAGTCCCGATACGCAGTATTTT. This is translated as CASTTSPDTQYF.